What follows are 2 T cell receptor beta chains derived from one specimen sequenced in a study of cytomegalovirus exposure and HLA in healthy donors. This table comes from immunoSEQ multiplex PCR, and its TCRdb copy is limited to in-frame clones, with some not included. The profile covers 99,000 or so clones, with about 88% appearing a single time and under 4.5% taken by the ten largest. The sample was PBMCs. The receptor set was obtained from a woman in her late teens or twenties in good health and CMV-seropositive.

The chain joins TRBV28 to TRBJ1-2; D is uncertain. Trimming cost V 10 bases and J 4 bases, with 10 bases left between them. CDR1 MDHEN and CDR2 SYDVKM come from the germline V gene. The length of the CDR3 is 11 residues. CDR3 residues: CATGGTYGYTF. For the CDR3, the DNA is TGTGCCACAGGAGGCACCTATGGCTACACCTTC.

This clone was found once. The V and J genes are TRBV4-2 and TRBJ1-6; D not resolved. V lost 0 bases, J lost 7 bases, and 7 bases lay in between. The CDR3 length is 14 residues. CDR1 is LGHNA and CDR2 is YNFKEQ in the germline V gene. DNA for the CDR3: TGTGCCAGCAGCCAAGACAGGAAGAATTCACCCCTCCACTTT. Translating it yields CASSQDRKNSPLHF.